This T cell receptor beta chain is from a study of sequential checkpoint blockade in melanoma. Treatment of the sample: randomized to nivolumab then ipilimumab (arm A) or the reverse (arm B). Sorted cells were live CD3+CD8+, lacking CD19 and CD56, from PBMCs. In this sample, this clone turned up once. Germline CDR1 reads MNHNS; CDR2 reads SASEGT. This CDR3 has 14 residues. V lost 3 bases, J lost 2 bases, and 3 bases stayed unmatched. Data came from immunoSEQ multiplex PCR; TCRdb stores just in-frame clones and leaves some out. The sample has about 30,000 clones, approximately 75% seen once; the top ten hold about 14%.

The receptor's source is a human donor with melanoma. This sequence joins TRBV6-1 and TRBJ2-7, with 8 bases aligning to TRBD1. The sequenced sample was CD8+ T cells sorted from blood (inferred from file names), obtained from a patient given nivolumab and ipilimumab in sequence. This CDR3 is CASSETGVPYEQYF. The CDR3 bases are TGTGCCAGCAGTGAGACAGGGGTCCCCTACGAGCAGTACTTC.